This T cell receptor (beta chain) stems from a study of OX40 agonist ivuxolimab in advanced cancers. On the study more broadly: Partial responses were seen in three patients, one with hepatocellular carcinoma and two with cutaneous melanoma.

For this clone: Antigen specificity is unknown.

The protocol was immunoSEQ multiplex PCR, while the TCRdb copy is restricted to in-frame clones and leaves out a portion. The table lists around 30,000 clones, about nine tenths of them singletons. Looked up from germline, CDR1 is SGHNT and CDR2 is YENEEA. V was trimmed by 3 bases and J by 6 bases, leaving 11 bases between them. The CDR3 runs 13 residues. Findings and caveats of the study: On average, a greater number of expanded clones characterised CD8+ T cells relative to CD4+.

This clonotype was sampled from an adult with an advanced solid tumor such as melanoma, head and neck, liver or kidney cancer. Sample: CD4+ or CD8+ T cells sorted from blood, taken in a trial of the OX40 agonist ivuxolimab. The genes are TRBV11-3 and TRBJ1-1; D is possibly TRBD1 (5 bases). CDR3 residues: CASSFGGFAEAFF. For the CDR3, the DNA is TGTGCCAGCAGCTTTGGGGGGTTTGCTGAAGCTTTCTTT. Variable domain in full (rest from reference TRBV11-3 and TRBJ1-1): EAGVVQSPRYKIIEKKQPVAFWCNPISGHNTLYWYLQNLGQGPELLIRYENEEAVDDSQLPKDRFSAERLKGVDSTLKIQPAELGDSAVYLCASSFGGFAEAFFGQGTRLTVV.